The 9 T cell receptor beta chains below all came from one sample that was sequenced in a study of blood T cell repertoires in COVID-19. Generated by immunoSEQ multiplex PCR, the TCRdb table keeps only in-frame clones and is missing some. The data show under 200,000 clones, roughly 86% seen once. Sequences were obtained from peripheral blood. Source of these receptors: a woman older than 75 in a cohort sampled during active or convalescent COVID-19.

On this clone: One end of the junction varies from germline; a read error may be responsible. The J gene is TRBJ2-7, the V gene TRBV3-1 (or the pseudogene TRBV3-2); D remains unclear. The germline V gene encodes CDR1 LGHDT and CDR2 YNNKEL (reference sequence). The CDR3 covers 12 residues. The CDR3 protein is CTSSQAPYEQYF. The CDR3 bases are TGTACCAGCAGCCAAGCTCCCTACGAGCAGTACTTC.

This clone came up a few times. The rearrangement uses TRBV11-3 and TRBJ1-5, with D uncertain. Between the trimmed V and J ends, which lost 3 bases and 5 bases, there was a span of 8 bases. Germline V gene data show CDR1 as SGHNT and CDR2 as YENEEA. The CDR3 length is 13 residues. The CDR3 is CASSLNIHQPQHF. The DNA of the CDR3 is TGTGCCAGCAGCTTGAACATACATCAGCCCCAGCATTTT.

The J gene is TRBJ1-2, the V gene TRBV27; D not certain. The germline gives CDR1 MNHEY, CDR2 SMNVEV (reference sequence). The CDR3 runs 13 residues. V lost 3 bases and J lost 6, with 11 bases in between. The CDR3 protein is CASSFISSHGYTF. CDR3 DNA: TGTGCCAGCAGTTTTATCTCCTCCCATGGCTACACCTTC.

The chain employs TRBV6-5 and TRBJ2-1, with D perhaps matching TRBD2 (6 bases). Trimming left V 7 bases short and J 8 bases short, with 15 bases between. CDR3 length: 13 residues. Germline CDR1 and CDR2: MNHEY and SVGAGI. The CDR3, as DNA: TGTGCCAGCACCGGGACTTCCGGCGATGAGCAGTTCTTC. Its protein product is CASTGTSGDEQFF.

This clone has only a few counts. The CDR3 here is CASRLNRISNQPQHF. The CDR3 region has the DNA TGTGCCAGCAGATTGAACAGGATCAGCAATCAGCCCCAGCATTTT. The genes are TRBV27 and TRBJ1-5; a possible D gene is TRBD1 (5 bases). V was cut by 6 bases and J by 1 base, with 13 bases left in between. The germline V gene has CDR1 MNHEY and CDR2 SMNVEV (reference sequence). The CDR3 sequence is 15 residues long.

The chain uses TRBV7-9 and TRBJ1-1; 8 bases match TRBD1. J was trimmed by 7 bases and V by 5 bases; bases with no gene match: 9. Germline V gene lookup returns CDR1 SEHNR and CDR2 FQNEAQ (reference sequence). This CDR3 spans 14 amino acids. CDR3 amino acids: CASSDQGQVIEAFF. Written as DNA, the CDR3 is TGTGCCAGCAGCGACCAGGGACAGGTGATTGAAGCTTTCTTT.

This clone appeared a single time. This chain uses TRBV14 with TRBJ2-3; possible D gene TRBD1, 5 bases. Germline-derived CDR1 and CDR2 are SGHDN and FVKESK. This CDR3 comprises 13 residues. With 1 base removed from V and 9 bases from J, the gap between germline ends came to 11 bases. The CDR3 sequence is CASSQGRQTTQYF. CDR3 coding DNA: TGTGCCAGCAGCCAAGGTAGACAGACGACGCAGTATTTT.

The rearrangement joins TRBV4-3 to TRBJ1-2; D is possibly TRBD1 (5 bases). V lost 0 bases and J 7 bases, leaving 15 bases between the germline ends. In germline, CDR1 is LGHNA, CDR2 YSLEER. The CDR3 has 15 amino acids. The CDR3 DNA reads as TGCGCCAGCAGCCAAGATCAGGGAACGGGGGTTGGCTACACCTTC. This codes for CASSQDQGTGVGYTF.

This CDR3 is CSVEGRTGAYNEQFF. CDR3 sequence (DNA): TGCAGCGTTGAGGGAAGGACAGGAGCCTACAATGAGCAGTTCTTC. The chain is built from TRBV29-1 and TRBJ2-1, with 7 nucleotides matching TRBD1. Trimming cost V 3 bases and J 2 bases; bases outside gene matches: 7. Germline CDR1 and CDR2: SQVTM and ANQGSEA. The CDR3 has 15 amino acids.